The clone carrying this T cell receptor (beta chain) was counted only a few times. What it recognizes is unknown. The data were obtained in a study of blood T cells in healthy people across ages. The second PCR ran roughly 7 to 12 cycles with a sample-barcoded 5' primer and J-beta primers. TCRdb independently ran MiXCR on the 5' RACE reads; one entry per CDR3 protein. The table includes about 840,000 distinct CDR3 sequences, 29% detected once. V was clipped by 0 bases and J by 0 bases, with 12 bases between them. Per germline, CDR1 MDHEN and CDR2 SYDVKM. This CDR3 has 16 amino acids. Whole-study results and caveats: Diversity was higher, and naive CD4+ cells more numerous, in long-lived donors than in aged donors. Unsorted PBMCs prevented conclusive naive versus antigen-experienced comparison.

Isolation per sample recovered at least 7 million PBMCs. The sample also formed part of further work on T cells of mothers and their children.

This receptor was identified in a woman in her 40s in good health. The rearrangement uses TRBV28 and TRBJ2-7; D is perhaps TRBD1 or TRBD2 (7 bases each). The specimen sequenced was blood. CDR3 protein: CASSLWGGDSSYEQYF. In nucleotides, the CDR3 is TGTGCCAGCAGTTTATGGGGGGGGGACAGCTCCTACGAGCAGTACTTC.